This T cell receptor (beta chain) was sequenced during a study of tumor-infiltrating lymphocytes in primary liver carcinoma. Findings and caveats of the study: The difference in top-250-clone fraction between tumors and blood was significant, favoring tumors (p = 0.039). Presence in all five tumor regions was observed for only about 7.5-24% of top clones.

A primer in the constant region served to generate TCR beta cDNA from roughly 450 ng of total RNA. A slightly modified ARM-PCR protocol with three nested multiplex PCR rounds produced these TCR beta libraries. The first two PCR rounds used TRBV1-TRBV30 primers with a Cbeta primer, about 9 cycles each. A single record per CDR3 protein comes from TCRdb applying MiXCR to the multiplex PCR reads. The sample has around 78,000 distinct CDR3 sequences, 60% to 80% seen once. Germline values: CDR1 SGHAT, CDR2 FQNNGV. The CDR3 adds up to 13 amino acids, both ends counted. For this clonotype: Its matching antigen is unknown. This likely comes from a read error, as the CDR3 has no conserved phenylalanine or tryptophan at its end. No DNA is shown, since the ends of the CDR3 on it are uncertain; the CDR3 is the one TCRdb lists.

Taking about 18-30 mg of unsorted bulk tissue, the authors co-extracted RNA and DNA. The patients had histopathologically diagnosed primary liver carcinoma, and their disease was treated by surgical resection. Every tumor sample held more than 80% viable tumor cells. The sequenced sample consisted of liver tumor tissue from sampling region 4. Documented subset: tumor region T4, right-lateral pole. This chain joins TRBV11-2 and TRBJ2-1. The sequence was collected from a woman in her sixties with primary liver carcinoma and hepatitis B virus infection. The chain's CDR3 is CASSLLQSNEQFL.